The 32 T cell receptor beta chains below all came from one sample that was sequenced in a study of OX40 agonist ivuxolimab in advanced cancers. Profiled with immunoSEQ multiplex PCR; TCRdb holds only in-frame clones, not every one. The sample lists tens of thousands of clones; 85% to 90% were seen once. The source material was CD4+ or CD8+ T cells sorted from blood, sampled in a trial of the OX40 agonist ivuxolimab. Receptor source: an adult with an advanced solid tumor such as melanoma, head and neck, liver or kidney cancer.

The genes are TRBV6-1 and TRBJ2-7; 9 nucleotides match TRBD1. The CDR3 contains 14 residues. Trimming took 7 bases from V and 5 from J; bases not matched to a gene: 9. From germline, CDR1 is MNHNS and CDR2 SASEGT. The CDR3: CASTSGTGIHEQYF. In DNA form, the CDR3 reads TGTGCCAGCACCTCCGGGACAGGGATTCACGAGCAGTACTTC.

The CDR3 is CASSSRDGSYEQYF. The CDR3 DNA is TGTGCCAGCAGCTCCCGGGACGGATCCTACGAGCAGTACTTC. The gene calls are TRBV7-9 and TRBJ2-7; D possibly matches TRBD1 or TRBD2 (5 bases each). The germline CDR1 and CDR2 sequences are SEHNR and FQNEAQ (reference sequence). Trimming stripped 4 bases from V and 1 base from J, with 11 bases between. This CDR3 has 14 residues.

On this clone: The identical CDR3 is also encoded by other nucleotide sequences in the sample. This chain links TRBV7-9 with TRBJ1-5; no clear D. CDR1 and CDR2 (germline): SEHNR, FQNEAQ (reference sequence). The ends were cut back, 1 base at V and 4 bases at J, with 8 bases in the middle. The CDR3 is 14 amino acids. CDR3 sequence (DNA): TGTGCCAGCAGCTTAGGTCTTGGGAATCAGCCCCAGCATTTT. Translation gives CASSLGLGNQPQHF.

This clone was counted a few times. The gene calls are TRBV11-3 and TRBJ2-1, with TRBD1 matching over 7 bases. Germline assignment: CDR1 SGHNT and CDR2 YENEEA. V shed 3 bases and J 2 bases; nucleotides not matched to a gene: 4. This CDR3 comprises 15 residues. CDR3 sequence: CASSLGDRAYNEQFF. The DNA of the CDR3 is TGTGCCAGCAGCTTGGGAGACAGGGCCTACAATGAGCAGTTCTTC.

V is TRBV29-1 and J is TRBJ2-2; D tentatively reads TRBD1 or TRBD2 (5 bases each). Trimming left V 6 bases short and J 5 bases short, with 7 bases between. The germline CDR1 and CDR2 sequences are SQVTM and ANQGSEA. The CDR3 has 11 amino acids. CDR3 sequence: CSVGVTGELFF. The CDR3 nucleotides read TGCAGCGTGGGGGTGACCGGGGAGCTGTTTTTT.

V gene TRBV6-5 combines with J gene TRBJ2-7; D not resolved. Germline V gives CDR1 MNHEY, CDR2 SVGAGI. The CDR3 extends over 15 amino acids. V was pared by 0 bases and J by 4 bases, with 13 bases between. The CDR3: CASSYSFTSSYEQYF. The CDR3 DNA sequence: TGTGCCAGCAGTTACTCGTTTACCTCATCGTACGAGCAGTACTTC.

The chain couples TRBV9 to TRBJ2-3; 9 bases fit TRBD2. This CDR3 region has 15 residues. V lost 0 bases to trimming and J lost 3 bases; unmatched junction nucleotides: 2. Germline V gene lookup returns CDR1 SGDLS and CDR2 YYNGEE. Written as DNA, the CDR3 is TGTGCCAGCAGCGTAGGCGGGGGGGCTACAGATACGCAGTATTTT. It codes for CASSVGGGATDTQYF.

The chain is built from TRBV6-5 and TRBJ1-1; 9 nucleotides match TRBD1. The CDR3 is 13 amino acids. CDR1 is MNHEY, CDR2 SVGAGI, per germline. Trimming cost V 7 bases and J 8 bases; bases outside gene matches: 8. The CDR3 protein is CASNYAGTGEAFF. In nucleotides, the CDR3 is TGTGCCAGCAACTATGCCGGGACAGGGGAAGCTTTCTTT.

The V gene is TRBV28, the J gene TRBJ1-5; 7 bases map to TRBD1. Germline assignment: CDR1 MDHEN and CDR2 SYDVKM. The CDR3 covers 18 residues. With V trimmed by 5 bases and J by 0 bases, 13 bases remained unmatched. The CDR3 loop reads CASSLTGTVANSNQPQHF. The CDR3 DNA follows: TGTGCCAGCAGTCTTACCGGGACAGTGGCTAATAGCAATCAGCCCCAGCATTTT.

The chain recombines TRBV14 with TRBJ2-1; the D is unclear. This CDR3 is built from 16 residues. CDR1 and CDR2 from the germline V gene are SGHDN and FVKESK. Trimming took 4 bases from V and 0 from J, leaving 13 bases between them. The CDR3 protein is CASSPLSGFSYNEQFF. As DNA, the CDR3 is TGTGCCAGCAGCCCTTTGTCAGGCTTCTCCTACAATGAGCAGTTCTTC.

V and J are TRBV28 and TRBJ1-5; D remains ambiguous. CDR3 length: 12 amino acids. The ends were cut back, 3 bases at V and 9 bases at J, with 9 bases in the middle. The V gene's germline CDR1 is MDHEN and CDR2 SYDVKM. The CDR3 coding sequence is TGTGCCAGCAGTTTTTCAGGCAGGCCCCAGCATTTT. It translates to CASSFSGRPQHF.

V and J are TRBV7-2 and TRBJ2-1; 7 nucleotides line up with TRBD2. Losses at the gene ends were 3 bases for V and 4 bases for J; bases not matched to a gene: 6. Germline loops: CDR1 SGHTA, CDR2 FQGNSA. The CDR3 extends over 15 amino acids. CDR3: CASSFSGGSYNEQFF. The CDR3 coding sequence is TGTGCCAGCAGCTTTTCGGGGGGATCTTACAATGAGCAGTTCTTC.

This clone was recorded once. V is TRBV6-5 and J is TRBJ2-5, with TRBD2 as a possible D gene (6 bases). Trimming pared 4 bases from V and 5 bases from J, leaving 17 bases between. The CDR3 length is 15 residues. Germline assignment: CDR1 MNHEY and CDR2 SVGAGI. The CDR3 reads CASSSNLLGRETQYF. CDR3 nucleotide sequence: TGTGCCAGCAGTTCCAATCTTCTGGGGAGGGAGACCCAGTACTTC.

The rearrangement uses TRBV6-1 and TRBJ2-7; D not resolved. Per germline, CDR1 MNHNS and CDR2 SASEGT. With 0 bases removed from V and 2 bases from J, the gap between germline ends came to 11 bases. CDR3 length: 15 amino acids. CDR3 nucleotide sequence: TGTGCCAGCAGTGAAGCCCGCCAGGCTACCTACGAGCAGTACTTC. This codes for CASSEARQATYEQYF.

As to this clone: The junction and the germline gene differ at one end; a read error may be behind it. This chain connects TRBV7-7 to TRBJ2-1, with D perhaps matching TRBD1 or TRBD2 (7 bases each). Germline V lookup: CDR1 SSHAT, CDR2 FNYEAQ (reference sequence). The CDR3 length is 13 residues. CDR3 sequence (DNA): TGTGCTAGCAGCTTAACAGGGGAGGGTAAGCAGTTCTTC. This sequence encodes CASSLTGEGKQFF.

This chain joins TRBV5-1 and TRBJ1-1; no reliable D call. The germline V gene has CDR1 SGHRS and CDR2 YFSETQ. The CDR3 totals 13 residues. V was shortened by 0 bases and J by 8 bases, with 11 bases between the two germline ends. CDR3 loop: CASSLVGPQEAFF. In nucleotides, the CDR3 is TGCGCCAGCAGCTTGGTAGGCCCTCAGGAAGCTTTCTTT.

This clone occurred once. The chain recombines TRBV28 with TRBJ1-1; 7 nucleotides line up with TRBD1. Germline V lookup: CDR1 MDHEN, CDR2 SYDVKM. The CDR3 is 13 amino acids. The trim removed 9 bases at V and 3 bases at J, leaving 7 bases unmatched. The CDR3 nucleotides are TGTGCCAGTCGATATACAGGGGACACTGAAGCTTTCTTT. Translation gives CASRYTGDTEAFF.

For this clone: A junction boundary mismatches the germline segment, possibly from a read error. V and J are TRBV11-2 and TRBJ2-7; 8 positions agree with TRBD2. CDR1 and CDR2 from the germline V gene are SGHAT and FQNNGV. The CDR3 has 14 residues. This CDR3 reads CASSLAGGVPPGDF. The CDR3 coding sequence is TGTGCCAGCAGCTTAGCGGGAGGGGTGCCTCCAGGCGACTTC.

This chain joins TRBV27 and TRBJ1-6; D remains ambiguous. The V and J ends lost 7 bases and 6 bases respectively, with 10 bases between them. The CDR3 has 13 amino acids. Germline assignment: CDR1 MNHEY and CDR2 SMNVEV (reference sequence). DNA of the CDR3: TGTGCCAGCACCTCAGGCGGTAATTCACCCCTCCACTTT. Amino acid sequence: CASTSGGNSPLHF.

This clone appeared a single time. The V and J genes are TRBV9 and TRBJ1-5; D is ambiguous. Germline CDR1 and CDR2: SGDLS and YYNGEE. Trimming removed 2 bases from V and 3 bases from J, with 12 bases in between. The CDR3 contains 15 residues. The CDR3 DNA reads TGTGCCAGCAGCGTCGGCACAGCTAACAATCAGCCCCAGCATTTT. It encodes CASSVGTANNQPQHF.

This chain uses TRBV7-7 with TRBJ2-3; D uncertain. The V end lost 1 base, the J end lost 4 bases, and 6 bases lay between the germline ends. This CDR3 has 13 amino acids. Germline values: CDR1 SSHAT, CDR2 FNYEAQ (reference sequence). CDR3 sequence: CASSLELSDTQYF. As DNA, the CDR3 is TGTGCCAGCAGCTTAGAGTTATCAGATACGCAGTATTTT.

The chain uses TRBV27 and TRBJ1-5; possibly TRBD1 for D (5 bases). This CDR3 has 16 residues. The germline V and J ends were trimmed by 5 bases and 0 bases, with 14 bases remaining between them. Per germline, CDR1 MNHEY and CDR2 SMNVEV (reference sequence). The CDR3: CASSASDRYSNQPQHF. DNA of the CDR3: TGTGCCAGCAGTGCGTCCGACAGATATAGCAATCAGCCCCAGCATTTT.

The chain joins TRBV13 to TRBJ2-1, with D tentatively TRBD1 or TRBD2 (6 bases each). This CDR3 spans 14 amino acids. CDR1 PRHDT and CDR2 FYEKMQ come from the germline V gene (reference sequence). V lost 7 bases, J lost 7 bases, and 17 bases lay in between. CDR3 sequence: CASNGPGARNEQFF. CDR3 in DNA: TGTGCCAGCAACGGCCCGGGGGCGAGGAATGAGCAGTTCTTC.

V is TRBV5-1 and J is TRBJ2-5; 7 bases map to TRBD2. The CDR3 sequence is 12 residues long. The V gene end was trimmed by 4 bases and the J gene end by 5 bases; junction bases not matched to a gene: 2. CDR1 is SGHRS and CDR2 is YFSETQ in the germline V gene. The CDR3 DNA reads as TGCGCCAGCAGCGGGGGGGACGAGACCCAGTACTTC. Translating it yields CASSGGDETQYF.

The chain has TRBV6-5 and TRBJ1-5; D call uncertain. The CDR3 has 14 amino acids. CDR1 is MNHEY and CDR2 is SVGAGI in the germline V gene. The V end was cut by 0 bases, the J end by 3 bases, with 6 bases between. For the CDR3, the DNA is TGTGCCAGCAGTTACTCGGCGGTCAATCAGCCCCAGCATTTT. It codes for CASSYSAVNQPQHF.

The rearrangement uses TRBV4-3 and TRBJ2-3; TRBD2 is a possible D gene (5 bases). The CDR3 is 15 residues long. The germline V gene encodes CDR1 LGHNA and CDR2 YSLEER. With 5 bases removed from V and 2 bases from J, the gap between germline ends came to 14 bases. The CDR3: CASSDGEAPTDTQYF. In DNA, the CDR3 is TGCGCCAGCAGCGACGGGGAAGCACCCACAGATACGCAGTATTTT.

The rearrangement uses TRBV7-6 and TRBJ2-1; 8 bases are a match to TRBD2. Germline-derived CDR1 and CDR2 are SGHVS and FNYEAQ. V gave up 5 bases and J gave up 0 bases; unmatched junction bases: 9. The CDR3 is 17 residues long. CDR3 protein: CASSGAGTRRSYNEQFF. The CDR3 nucleotides read TGTGCCAGCAGCGGTGCCGGGACTAGACGCTCCTACAATGAGCAGTTCTTC.

The gene calls are TRBV19 and TRBJ2-1; D gene uncertain. V shed 3 bases and J shed 8 bases, with 8 bases lying between them. This CDR3 comprises 12 residues. Germline values: CDR1 LNHDA, CDR2 SQIVND (reference sequence). DNA for the CDR3: TGTGCCAGTAGTATGGGTATGGATGAGCAGTTCTTC. This translates into CASSMGMDEQFF.

This clone counts as medium-sized. The CDR3 coding sequence is TGCGCCAGCAGTCGAGGACTAGCGGGGGCCTCCTACGAGCAGTACTTC. It yields the protein CASSRGLAGASYEQYF. The chain recombines TRBV10-1 with TRBJ2-7, with TRBD2 identical over 13 bases. Germline loops: CDR1 WNHNN, CDR2 SYGVQD (reference sequence). This CDR3 is built from 16 residues. V trimming: 5 bases; J trimming: 0 bases; junction bases outside the gene matches: 4.

The J gene is TRBJ1-1, the V gene TRBV19; maybe TRBD1 (5 bases). The germline V and J ends were trimmed by 5 bases and 4 bases, with 11 bases remaining between them. CDR1 and CDR2 (germline): LNHDA, SQIVND (reference sequence). The CDR3 is 13 amino acids. The DNA for the CDR3 is TGTGCCAGTAGTGGGTTCGGGGGCACTGAAGCTTTCTTT. It codes for CASSGFGGTEAFF.

CDR3 DNA: TGTGCCAGTAGGAGAGGGGACAACCTTGACGAGCAGTACTTC. Protein: CASRRGDNLDEQYF. The chain uses TRBV19 and TRBJ2-7, with a weak D call TRBD1 (6 bases). Germline V lookup: CDR1 LNHDA, CDR2 SQIVND (reference sequence). This CDR3 region has 14 residues. Deletions cut 6 bases from V and 5 bases from J, with 17 bases between.

The V and J genes are TRBV9 and TRBJ2-3; D not certain. Germline assignment: CDR1 SGDLS and CDR2 YYNGEE. Trimming removed 2 bases from V and 2 bases from J, with 15 bases in between. The CDR3 loop spans 16 amino acids. The CDR3, as DNA: TGTGCCAGCAGCGTCTGGGGTAGAGACCTCACAGATACGCAGTATTTT. This translates into CASSVWGRDLTDTQYF. Looking up the rest from reference TRBV9 and TRBJ2-3 gives the full variable domain: DSGVTQTPKHLITATGQRVTLRCSPRSGDLSVYWYQQSLDQGLQFLIQYYNGEERAKGNILERFSAQQFPDLHSELNLSSLELGDSALYFCASSVWGRDLTDTQYFGPGTRLTVL.